The rows below give T cell receptor beta chains drawn from one sample of a study of shared clonotypes between healthy human individuals. Clones were sequenced by immunoSEQ multiplex PCR, and TCRdb holds only the in-frame ones, with some missing. The sample has about 2.1 million clones, about 92% seen once; the top ten hold under 2%. The source material was naive CD8+ T cells from PBMCs. Receptors originate from a man between 18 and 35 years old in good health. Some clones in this sample may be carry-over from other donors' samples. CDR3s include the opening cysteine and the closing phenylalanine or tryptophan. The D gene is left open where the match is weak. A clone size is listed for some rows: how often the clone was seen (once, few, many), or a class if it is expanded.

v_gene,j_gene,abundance,d_gene,CDR3nt,CDR3aa
TRBV29-1,TRBJ1-1,NA,NA,TGCAGCGTTGGAGCTGGATTGAACACTGAAGCTTTCTTT,CSVGAGLNTEAFF
TRBV2,TRBJ2-1,NA,NA,TGTGCCAGCAGTAGACTCAGGGAAACTCCTTCAATCTCCTACAATGAGCAGTTCTTC,CASSRLRETPSISYNEQFF
TRBV27,TRBJ1-5,NA,TRBD1,TGTGCCAGCAGTTTAATCCAGGGGGATCAGCCCCAGCATTTT,CASSLIQGDQPQHF
TRBV6-5,TRBJ2-7,NA,NA,TGTGCCAGCAGTTCCCTCCGGGGTACGGACGAGCAGTACTTC,CASSSLRGTDEQYF
TRBV29-1,TRBJ2-7,NA,NA,TGCAGCGTTGAAAAAGGAGTCGAACAGGGTTCCTACGAGCAGTACTTC,CSVEKGVEQGSYEQYF
TRBV4-1,TRBJ2-4,NA,NA,TGCGCCAGCAGCCAAGATACAGGGCAAAACATTCAGTACTTC,CASSQDTGQNIQYF
TRBV4-1,TRBJ2-5,NA,TRBD1,TGCGCCAGCAGCCACCCCGTGGACAGGGCGGGAGAGACCCAGTACTTC,CASSHPVDRAGETQYF
TRBV27,TRBJ2-1,NA,TRBD2,TGTGCCAGCCGTCCCCGGGGGGGGCTCAGGGCGTACAATGAGCAGTTCTTC,CASRPRGGLRAYNEQFF
TRBV19,TRBJ1-1,few,NA,TGTGCCAGTAGTATTGAGGACTACACTGAAGCTTTCTTT,CASSIEDYTEAFF
TRBV13,TRBJ1-3,NA,TRBD1,TGTGCCAGCAGCTCCGGGACAGGGGGCGGAAACACCATATATTTT,CASSSGTGGGNTIYF
TRBV19,TRBJ1-1,NA,NA,TGTGCCAGTAGTATGCGTTGGGCAGGGGTGACTGAAGCTTTCTTT,CASSMRWAGVTEAFF
TRBV7-7,TRBJ2-2,NA,TRBD2,TGTGCCAGCAGCCCCAACGGACTAGCGGGAGTTGACACCGGGGAGCTGTTTTTT,CASSPNGLAGVDTGELFF
TRBV7-9,TRBJ2-7,NA,NA,TGTGCCAGCAGCTTAGGGGGCAGGGGCTACGAGCAGTACTTC,CASSLGGRGYEQYF
TRBV7-9,TRBJ2-7,NA,TRBD2,TGTGCCAGCAGCTCCCCCCGGACTAGCGGCTACGAGCAGTACTTC,CASSSPRTSGYEQYF
TRBV5-1,TRBJ2-7,NA,NA,TGCGCCAGCAGCTTGAAGCCCGACGAGCAGTACTTC,CASSLKPDEQYF
TRBV6-1,TRBJ2-7,NA,TRBD2,TGTGCCAGCAGTGAAGCGGATCAACTAGCGGGAGTCTACGAGCAGTACTTC,CASSEADQLAGVYEQYF
TRBV5-1,TRBJ2-7,NA,NA,TGCGCCAGCAGCTTGGTCCAGGGACACTACGAGCAGTACTTC,CASSLVQGHYEQYF
TRBV19,TRBJ2-2,NA,NA,TGTGCCAGTAGTATTTTCCTAATGGACACCGGGGAGCTGTTTTTT,CASSIFLMDTGELFF
TRBV27,TRBJ1-2,NA,NA,TGTGCCACTTTAACCCCGGATTATAACGGCTACACCTTC,CATLTPDYNGYTF
TRBV11-2,TRBJ1-3,NA,NA,TGTGCCAGCAGCGTCCACGGGGGTTGGAGCGGAAACACCATATATTTT,CASSVHGGWSGNTIYF
TRBV5-6,TRBJ2-7,NA,NA,TGTGCCAGCAGCTTGGCGGGGGCCCTCATTCTAAGCTACGAGCAGTACTTC,CASSLAGALILSYEQYF
TRBV9,TRBJ2-3,NA,NA,TGTGCCAGCAGCGCATCCCCAGATACGCAGTATTTT,CASSASPDTQYF
TRBV2,TRBJ2-1,NA,TRBD1,TGTGCCAGTGTGTGGGACAGGGGGCTCAATGAGCAGTTCTTC,CASVWDRGLNEQFF
TRBV9,TRBJ1-3,NA,NA,TGTGCCAGCAGCTTCATGGGGGATCCAGGAAACACCATATATTTT,CASSFMGDPGNTIYF
TRBV7-6,TRBJ2-7,NA,TRBD1,TGTGCCAGCGGACCCTGGACAGGGCCTTCCTACGAGCAGTACTTC,CASGPWTGPSYEQYF
TRBV4-3,TRBJ2-1,NA,TRBD1,TGCGCCAGCAGCCAAGTACTCGGGACAGTTTTCCACAATGAGCAGTTCTTC,CASSQVLGTVFHNEQFF
TRBV28,TRBJ2-4,NA,NA,TGTGCCAGCAGTTTTAGACAGAAAAACATTCAGTACTTC,CASSFRQKNIQYF
TRBV15,TRBJ2-3,NA,TRBD2,TGTGCCACCAGCAGAGAGCTTGGGTCGGGAGGGGCAGATACGCAGTATTTT,CATSRELGSGGADTQYF
TRBV27,TRBJ2-7,NA,NA,TGTGCCAGCAGTTTAAAAGTGACAGTCCACGAGCAGTACTTC,CASSLKVTVHEQYF
TRBV2,TRBJ1-1,NA,NA,TGTGCCAGCAGTGAATTTGCGGACAGCCAATCCTTATCCGAAGCTTTCTTT,CASSEFADSQSLSEAFF
TRBV9,TRBJ2-7,NA,TRBD2,TGTGCCAGCAGCGAGACTAGCGACTCCTACGAGCAGTACTTC,CASSETSDSYEQYF
TRBV28,TRBJ2-1,NA,TRBD2,TGTGCCAGCGCCCGGACTAGCGGGAGTAGCGAGCAGTTCTTC,CASARTSGSSEQFF
TRBV4-3,TRBJ2-7,NA,TRBD2,TGCGCCAGCAGCAAAGGACTAGCGGGAGAAGTGTGGGGGTACGAGCAGTACTTC,CASSKGLAGEVWGYEQYF
TRBV7-9,TRBJ2-2,once,NA,TGTGCCAGCAGCTTAGGCGGGCAGCGAGAGCTGTTTTTT,CASSLGGQRELFF
TRBV6-4,TRBJ2-7,NA,NA,TGTGCCAACGAGAACAGGCCCAGAGGTTCCTCCTACGAGCAGTACTTC,CANENRPRGSSYEQYF
TRBV19,TRBJ1-5,NA,NA,TGTGCCAGTAGTATTCGGGTCGTCAATCAGCCCCAGCATTTT,CASSIRVVNQPQHF
TRBV27,TRBJ2-7,NA,NA,TGTGCCAGCAGTGTTGGACAGTTTAGGAGCTCCTACGAGCAGTACTTC,CASSVGQFRSSYEQYF
TRBV13,TRBJ2-4,NA,NA,TGTGCCAGCAGCTTAATGGGAAACATTCAGTACTTC,CASSLMGNIQYF
TRBV7-9,TRBJ1-2,NA,NA,TGTGCCAGCACCTTACGCGGTGGGAGCTATGGCTACACCTTC,CASTLRGGSYGYTF
TRBV7-8,TRBJ2-7,NA,TRBD2,TGTGCCAGCAGCGCCGGGACTAGCGGGAGGGGCGAGCAGTACTTC,CASSAGTSGRGEQYF
TRBV28,TRBJ1-1,NA,NA,TGTGCCAGCAGTTCACACAGGGAAGGTGAGGGGTACACTGAAGCTTTCTTT,CASSSHREGEGYTEAFF
TRBV11-2,TRBJ2-1,NA,TRBD2,TGTGCCAGCAGCTTAGGGGCTAGCGGGAGGCATAACTACAATGAGCAGTTCTTC,CASSLGASGRHNYNEQFF